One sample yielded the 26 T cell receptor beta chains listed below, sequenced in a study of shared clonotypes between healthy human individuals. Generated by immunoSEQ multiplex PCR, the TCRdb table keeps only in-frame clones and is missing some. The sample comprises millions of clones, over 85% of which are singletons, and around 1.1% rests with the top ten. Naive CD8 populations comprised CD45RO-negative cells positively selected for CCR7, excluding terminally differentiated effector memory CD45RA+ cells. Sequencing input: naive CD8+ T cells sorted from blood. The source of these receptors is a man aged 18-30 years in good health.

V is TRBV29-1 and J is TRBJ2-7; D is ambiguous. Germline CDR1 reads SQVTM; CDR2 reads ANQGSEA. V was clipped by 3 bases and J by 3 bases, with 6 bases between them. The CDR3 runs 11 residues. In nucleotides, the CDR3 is TGCAGCGTTGACATAGACTACGAGCAGTACTTC. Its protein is CSVDIDYEQYF.

CDR3 protein: CASGWPENPYEQYF. The CDR3 DNA sequence: TGTGCCAGCGGATGGCCGGAAAACCCCTACGAGCAGTACTTC. This chain connects TRBV7-9 to TRBJ2-7, with D uncertain. Trimming took off 8 bases at V and 2 bases at J, with 16 bases between the two ends. The CDR3 runs to 14 residues. Germline values: CDR1 SEHNR, CDR2 FQNEAQ (reference sequence).

Here the CDR3 reads CASSPPQGGDYEQYF. Here the CDR3 DNA reads TGTGCCAGCAGCCCCCCCCAGGGGGGTGACTACGAGCAGTACTTC. The genes are TRBV7-9 and TRBJ2-7; possibly TRBD1 for D (7 bases). The CDR3 spans 15 residues. The V end was cut by 5 bases, the J end by 3 bases, with 17 bases between. Germline-derived CDR1 and CDR2 are SEHNR and FQNEAQ (reference sequence).

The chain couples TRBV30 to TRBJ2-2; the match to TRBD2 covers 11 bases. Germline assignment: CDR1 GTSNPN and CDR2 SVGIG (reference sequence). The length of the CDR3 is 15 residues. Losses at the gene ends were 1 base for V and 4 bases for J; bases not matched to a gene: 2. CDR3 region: CAWSEGTSGTGELFF. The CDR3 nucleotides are TGTGCCTGGAGTGAGGGGACTAGCGGCACCGGGGAGCTGTTTTTT.

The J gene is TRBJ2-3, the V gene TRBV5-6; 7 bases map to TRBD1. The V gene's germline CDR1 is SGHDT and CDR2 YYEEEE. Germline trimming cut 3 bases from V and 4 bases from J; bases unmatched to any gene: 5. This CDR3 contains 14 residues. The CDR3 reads CASSSGQAADTQYF. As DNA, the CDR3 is TGTGCCAGCAGCTCCGGACAGGCAGCAGATACGCAGTATTTT.

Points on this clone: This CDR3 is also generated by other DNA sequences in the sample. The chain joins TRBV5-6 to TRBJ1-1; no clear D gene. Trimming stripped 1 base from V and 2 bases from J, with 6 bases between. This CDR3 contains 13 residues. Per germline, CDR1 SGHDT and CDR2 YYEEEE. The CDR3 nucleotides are TGTGCCAGCAGCTTGTCGCCCAACACTGAAGCTTTCTTT. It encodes CASSLSPNTEAFF.

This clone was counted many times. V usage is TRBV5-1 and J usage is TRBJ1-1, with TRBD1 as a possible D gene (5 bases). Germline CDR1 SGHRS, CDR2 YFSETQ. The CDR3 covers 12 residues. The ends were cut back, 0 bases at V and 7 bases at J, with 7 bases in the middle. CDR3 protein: CASSLVGVEAFF. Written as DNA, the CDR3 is TGCGCCAGCAGCTTGGTGGGGGTTGAAGCTTTCTTT.

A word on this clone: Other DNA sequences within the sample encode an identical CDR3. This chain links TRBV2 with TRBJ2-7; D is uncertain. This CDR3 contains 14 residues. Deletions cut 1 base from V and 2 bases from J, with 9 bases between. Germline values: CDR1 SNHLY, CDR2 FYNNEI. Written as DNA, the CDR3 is TGTGCCAGCAGTGAAGGGGGTGAGACCTACGAGCAGTACTTC. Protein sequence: CASSEGGETYEQYF.

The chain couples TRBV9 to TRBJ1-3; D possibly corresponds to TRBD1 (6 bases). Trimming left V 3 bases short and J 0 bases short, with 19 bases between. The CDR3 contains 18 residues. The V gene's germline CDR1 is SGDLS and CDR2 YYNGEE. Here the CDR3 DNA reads TGTGCCAGCAGCGGGTCCTCTAAGGACAGCTACTCTGGAAACACCATATATTTT. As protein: CASSGSSKDSYSGNTIYF.

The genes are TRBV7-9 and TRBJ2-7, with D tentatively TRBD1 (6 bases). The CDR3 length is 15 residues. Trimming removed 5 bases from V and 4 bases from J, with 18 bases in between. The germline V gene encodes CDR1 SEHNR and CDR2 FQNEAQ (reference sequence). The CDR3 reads CASSPGVIASYEQYF. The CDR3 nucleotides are TGTGCCAGCAGCCCAGGGGTAATAGCGTCTTACGAGCAGTACTTC.

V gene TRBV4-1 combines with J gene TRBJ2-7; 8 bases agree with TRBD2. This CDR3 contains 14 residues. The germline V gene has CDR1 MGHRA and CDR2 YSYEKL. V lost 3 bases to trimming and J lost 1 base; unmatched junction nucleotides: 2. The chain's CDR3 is CASSHQRESYEQYF. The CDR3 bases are TGCGCCAGCAGCCACCAGCGGGAGTCCTACGAGCAGTACTTC.

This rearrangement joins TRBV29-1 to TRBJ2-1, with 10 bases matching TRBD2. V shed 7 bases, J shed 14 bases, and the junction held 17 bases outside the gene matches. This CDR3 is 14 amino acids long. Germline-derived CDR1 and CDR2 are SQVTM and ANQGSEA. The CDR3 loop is CSALLTSGPAEEFF. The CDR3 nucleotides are TGCAGCGCTCTCCTGACTAGCGGGCCTGCCGAGGAGTTCTTC.

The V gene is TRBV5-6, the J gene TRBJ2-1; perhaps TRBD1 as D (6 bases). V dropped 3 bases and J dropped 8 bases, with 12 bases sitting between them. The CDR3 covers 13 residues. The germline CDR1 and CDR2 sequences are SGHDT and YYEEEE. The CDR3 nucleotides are TGTGCCAGCAGCTACCTACAGGGTGATGAGCAGTTCTTC. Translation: CASSYLQGDEQFF.

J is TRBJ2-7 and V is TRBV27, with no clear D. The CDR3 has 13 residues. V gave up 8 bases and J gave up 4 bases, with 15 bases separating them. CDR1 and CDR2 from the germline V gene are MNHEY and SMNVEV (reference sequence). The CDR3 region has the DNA TGTGCCAGCGGCCTCCGAGGAACTTACGAGCAGTACTTC. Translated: CASGLRGTYEQYF.

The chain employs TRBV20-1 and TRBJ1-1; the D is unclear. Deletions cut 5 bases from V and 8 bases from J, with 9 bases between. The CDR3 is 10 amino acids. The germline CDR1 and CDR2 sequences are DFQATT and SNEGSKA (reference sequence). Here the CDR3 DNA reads TGCAGTGCTCAGTGGCCCGAAGCTTTCTTT. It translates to CSAQWPEAFF.

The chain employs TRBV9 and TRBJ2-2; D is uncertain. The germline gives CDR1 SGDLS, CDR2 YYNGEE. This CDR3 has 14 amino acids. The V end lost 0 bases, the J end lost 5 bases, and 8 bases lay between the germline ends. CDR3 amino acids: CASSVADSTGELFF. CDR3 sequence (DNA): TGTGCCAGCAGCGTAGCGGATTCAACCGGGGAGCTGTTTTTT.

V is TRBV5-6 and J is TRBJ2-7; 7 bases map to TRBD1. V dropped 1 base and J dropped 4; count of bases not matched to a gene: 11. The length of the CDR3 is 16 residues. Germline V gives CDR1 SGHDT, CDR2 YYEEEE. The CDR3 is CASSLSSRQGFYEQYF. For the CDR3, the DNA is TGTGCCAGCAGCTTGAGTTCCCGACAGGGTTTTTACGAGCAGTACTTC.

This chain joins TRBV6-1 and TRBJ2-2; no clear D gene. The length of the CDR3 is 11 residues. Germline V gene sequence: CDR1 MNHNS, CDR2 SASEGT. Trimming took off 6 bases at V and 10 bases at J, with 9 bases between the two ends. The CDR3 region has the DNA TGTGCCAGCAGGACCCAGCAGGAGCTGTTTTTT. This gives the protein CASRTQQELFF.

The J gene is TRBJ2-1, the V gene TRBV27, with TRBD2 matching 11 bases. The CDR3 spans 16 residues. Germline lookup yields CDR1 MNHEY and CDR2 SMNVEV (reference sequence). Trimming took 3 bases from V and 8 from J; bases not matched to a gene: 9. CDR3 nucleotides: TGTGCCAGCAGTTTGCTAGCGGGGGGCTGGTCCGATGAGCAGTTCTTC. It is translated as CASSLLAGGWSDEQFF.

The CDR3 loop reads CATPNQGHQYGYTF. DNA of the CDR3: TGTGCCACCCCGAATCAGGGACATCAGTATGGCTACACCTTC. This chain joins TRBV21-1 and TRBJ1-2; the D call in the table, TRBD1, was not verified against the DNA. TRBV21-1 is a pseudogene segment. The CDR3 totals 14 residues.

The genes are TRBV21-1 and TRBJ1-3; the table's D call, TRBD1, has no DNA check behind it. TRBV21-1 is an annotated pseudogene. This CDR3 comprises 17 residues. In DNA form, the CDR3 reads TGTGCCAGCAGCTCTCCGGGACAGGGTTTCTCTGGAAACACCATATATTTT. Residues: CASSSPGQGFSGNTIYF.

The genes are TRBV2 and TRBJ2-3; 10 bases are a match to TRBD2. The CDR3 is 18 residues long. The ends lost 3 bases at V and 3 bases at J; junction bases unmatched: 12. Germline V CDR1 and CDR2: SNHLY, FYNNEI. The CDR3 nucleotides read TGTGCCAGCAGTGAGGGACTAGCGCCGTCGTCGTGGACAGATACGCAGTATTTT. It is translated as CASSEGLAPSSWTDTQYF.

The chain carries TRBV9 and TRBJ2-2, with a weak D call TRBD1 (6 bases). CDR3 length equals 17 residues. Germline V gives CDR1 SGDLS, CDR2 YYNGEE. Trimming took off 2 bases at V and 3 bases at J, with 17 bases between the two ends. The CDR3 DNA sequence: TGTGCCAGCAGCGTGCCCCTGGCGGCAGGGGACACCGGGGAGCTGTTTTTT. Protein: CASSVPLAAGDTGELFF.

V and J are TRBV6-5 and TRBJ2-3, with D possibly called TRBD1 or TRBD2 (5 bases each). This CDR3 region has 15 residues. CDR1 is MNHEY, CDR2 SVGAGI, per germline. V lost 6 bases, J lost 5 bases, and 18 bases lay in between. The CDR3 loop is CASRLYRGVRDTQYF. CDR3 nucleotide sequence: TGTGCCAGCAGACTATACAGAGGGGTTCGAGATACGCAGTATTTT.

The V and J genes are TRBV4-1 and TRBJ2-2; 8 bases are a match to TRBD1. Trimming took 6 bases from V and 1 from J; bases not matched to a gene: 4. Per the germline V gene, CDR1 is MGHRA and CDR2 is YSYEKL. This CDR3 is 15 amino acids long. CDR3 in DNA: TGCGCCAGCAGGGTGACAGGGGTGAACACCGGGGAGCTGTTTTTT. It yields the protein CASRVTGVNTGELFF.

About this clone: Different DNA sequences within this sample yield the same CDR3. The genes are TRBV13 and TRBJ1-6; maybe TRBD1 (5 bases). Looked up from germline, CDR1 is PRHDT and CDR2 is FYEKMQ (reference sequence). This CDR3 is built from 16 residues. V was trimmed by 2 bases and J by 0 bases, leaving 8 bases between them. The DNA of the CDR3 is TGTGCCAGCAGCTTACAGGGCGGCTCCTATAATTCACCCCTCCACTTT. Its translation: CASSLQGGSYNSPLHF. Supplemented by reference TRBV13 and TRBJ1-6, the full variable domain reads AAGVIQSPRHLIKEKRETATLKCYPIPRHDTVYWYQQGPGQDPQFLISFYEKMQSDKGSIPDRFSAQQFSDYHSELNMSSLELGDSALYFCASSLQGGSYNSPLHFGNGTRLTVT.